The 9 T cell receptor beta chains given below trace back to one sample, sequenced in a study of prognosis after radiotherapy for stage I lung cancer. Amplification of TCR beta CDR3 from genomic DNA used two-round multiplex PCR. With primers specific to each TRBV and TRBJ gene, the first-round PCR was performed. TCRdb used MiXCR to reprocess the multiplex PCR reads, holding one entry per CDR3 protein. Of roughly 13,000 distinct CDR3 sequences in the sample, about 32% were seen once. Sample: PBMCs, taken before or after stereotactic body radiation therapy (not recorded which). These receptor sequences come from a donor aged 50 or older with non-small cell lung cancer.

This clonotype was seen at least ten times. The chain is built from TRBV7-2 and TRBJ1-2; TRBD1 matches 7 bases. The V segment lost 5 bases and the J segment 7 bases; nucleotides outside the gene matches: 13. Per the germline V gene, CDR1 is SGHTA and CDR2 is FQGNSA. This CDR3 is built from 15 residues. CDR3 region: CASSPSPDRAGGYTF. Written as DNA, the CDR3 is TGTGCCAGCAGCCCCTCTCCCGACAGGGCCGGTGGCTACACCTTC.

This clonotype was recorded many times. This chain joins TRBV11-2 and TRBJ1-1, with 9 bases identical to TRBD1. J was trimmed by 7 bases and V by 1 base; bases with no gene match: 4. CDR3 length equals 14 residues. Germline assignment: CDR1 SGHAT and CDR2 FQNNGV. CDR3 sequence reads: CASSLGQGVGEAFF. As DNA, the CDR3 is TGTGCCAGCAGCTTAGGACAGGGGGTTGGTGAAGCTTTCTTT.

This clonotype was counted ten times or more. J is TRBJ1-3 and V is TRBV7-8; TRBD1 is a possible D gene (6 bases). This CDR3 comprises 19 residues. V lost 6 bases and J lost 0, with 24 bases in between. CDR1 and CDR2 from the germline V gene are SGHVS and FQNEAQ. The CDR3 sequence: CASRIGFRGPKSSGNTIYF. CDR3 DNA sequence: TGTGCCAGCAGGATAGGGTTCAGGGGTCCTAAGTCCTCTGGAAACACCATATATTTT. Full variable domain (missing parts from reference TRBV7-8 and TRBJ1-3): GAGVSQSPRYKVAKRGQDVALRCDPISGHVSLFWYQQALGQGPEFLTYFQNEAQLDKSGLPSDRFFAERPEGSVSTLKIQRTQQEDSAVYLCASRIGFRGPKSSGNTIYFGEGSWLTVV.

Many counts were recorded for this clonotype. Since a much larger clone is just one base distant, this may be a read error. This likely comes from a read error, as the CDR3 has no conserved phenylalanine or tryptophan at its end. The CDR3 sequence: CASTSPKGAAGANVLTV. The CDR3 DNA follows: TGCGCCAGCACCTCCCCCAAGGGGGCGGCTGGGGCCAACGTCCTGACTGTC. This chain connects TRBV4-1 to TRBJ2-6; 7 bases line up with TRBD1. This CDR3 is built from 17 residues. With 7 bases clipped from V and 2 bases from J, the junction kept 11 bases outside the gene matches. CDR1 is MGHRA and CDR2 is YSYEKL in the germline V gene.

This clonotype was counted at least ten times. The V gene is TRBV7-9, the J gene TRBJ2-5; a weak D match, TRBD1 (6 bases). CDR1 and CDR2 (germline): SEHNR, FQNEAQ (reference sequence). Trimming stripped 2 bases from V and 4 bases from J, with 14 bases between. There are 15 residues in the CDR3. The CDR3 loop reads CASSLNQGQRETQYF. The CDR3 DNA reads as TGTGCCAGCAGCTTAAACCAGGGGCAACGAGAGACCCAGTACTTC.

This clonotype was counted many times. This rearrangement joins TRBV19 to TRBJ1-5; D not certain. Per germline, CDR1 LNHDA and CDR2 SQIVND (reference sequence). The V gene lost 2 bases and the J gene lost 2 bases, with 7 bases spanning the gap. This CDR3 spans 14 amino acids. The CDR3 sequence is CASSISLGNQPQHF. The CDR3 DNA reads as TGTGCCAGTAGTATAAGCCTGGGCAATCAGCCCCAGCATTTT.

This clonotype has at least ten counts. DNA for the CDR3: TGTGCCAGCAGCACGTCCAATGGGGGACAGGGGTGCGAGCAGTACTTC. Translated: CASSTSNGGQGCEQYF. This chain connects TRBV12-1 to TRBJ2-7; the DNA was not compared with TRBD1, the D call given in the table. TRBV12-1 is described as a pseudogene. This CDR3 comprises 16 residues.

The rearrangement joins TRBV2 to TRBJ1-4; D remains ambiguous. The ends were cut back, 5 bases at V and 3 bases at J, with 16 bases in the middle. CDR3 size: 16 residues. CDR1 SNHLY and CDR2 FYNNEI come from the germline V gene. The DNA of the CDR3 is TGTGCCAGCAGTCTCGTATCGCCCTGGTCTAATGAAAAACTGTTTTTT. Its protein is CASSLVSPWSNEKLFF. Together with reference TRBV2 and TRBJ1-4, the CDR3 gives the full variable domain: EPEVTQTPSHQVTQMGQEVILRCVPISNHLYFYWYRQILGQKVEFLVSFYNNEISEKSEIFDDQFSVERPDGSNFTLKIRSTKLEDSAMYFCASSLVSPWSNEKLFFGSGTQLSVL.

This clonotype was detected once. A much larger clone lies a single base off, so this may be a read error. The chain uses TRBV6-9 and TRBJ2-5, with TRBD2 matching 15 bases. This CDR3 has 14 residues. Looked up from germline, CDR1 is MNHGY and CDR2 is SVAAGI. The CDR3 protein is CASSLGLAGGTKYF. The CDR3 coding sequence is TGTGCCAGCAGTTTAGGACTAGCGGGGGGGACCAAGTACTTC.